What follows are 21 T cell receptor beta chains derived from one specimen sequenced in a study of OX40 agonist ivuxolimab in advanced cancers. Generated by immunoSEQ multiplex PCR, the TCRdb table keeps only in-frame clones and is missing some. The sample contains approximately 44,000 clones, roughly 84% of which appear only once. The material sequenced was CD4+ or CD8+ T cells sorted from blood, taken in a trial of the OX40 agonist ivuxolimab. These receptors originate from an adult with an advanced solid tumor such as melanoma, head and neck, liver or kidney cancer.

The gene calls are TRBV28 and TRBJ2-5; D unclear. The CDR3 totals 13 residues. V lost 2 bases and J lost 5, with 9 bases in between. Germline V lookup: CDR1 MDHEN, CDR2 SYDVKM. The CDR3 loop is CASSLQVLETQYF. As DNA, the CDR3 is TGTGCCAGCAGTTTACAGGTTTTGGAGACCCAGTACTTC.

CDR3 residues: CASSLNRGGSVAEAFF. Here the CDR3 DNA reads TGTGCCAGCAGTTTGAATCGAGGGGGCTCTGTCGCTGAAGCTTTCTTT. This sequence joins TRBV28 and TRBJ1-1; 7 bases align to TRBD1. This CDR3 region has 16 residues. Looked up from germline, CDR1 is MDHEN and CDR2 is SYDVKM. The V segment lost 3 bases and the J segment 6 bases; nucleotides outside the gene matches: 13.

The chain couples TRBV12-2 to TRBJ2-5; TRBD2, the table's D call, lacks a check against the DNA. The DNA end is more similar to TRBJ2-7, so the J call may be wrong. TRBV12-2 constitutes a pseudogene. There are 17 residues in the CDR3. CDR3 residues: CASRLLHGTSGLYEQYF. CDR3 bases: TGTGCAAGTCGCTTATTGCACGGGACTAGCGGACTATACGAGCAGTACTTC.

This clone has just one count. The chain links TRBV19 to TRBJ2-7; weak D call: TRBD1 (5 bases). The CDR3 is made up of 13 amino acids. V lost 4 bases and J 1 base, leaving 8 bases between the germline ends. Germline-derived CDR1 and CDR2 are LNHDA and SQIVND (reference sequence). The CDR3 nucleotides read TGTGCCAGTAGTACGGACATTTCCTACGAGCAGTACTTC. It is translated as CASSTDISYEQYF.

This clone occurred a few times. J is TRBJ2-1 and V is TRBV12-5; 7 bases agree with TRBD2. V lost 6 bases to trimming and J lost 2 bases; unmatched junction nucleotides: 7. The CDR3 is 15 amino acids. Germline values: CDR1 LGHNT, CDR2 FRNRAP. The CDR3 DNA follows: TGTGCTAGTGGCAGCGGGAATATGGCCTACAATGAGCAGTTCTTC. It translates to CASGSGNMAYNEQFF.

The chain recombines TRBV6-5 with TRBJ1-1; D is unresolved. V shed 2 bases and J shed 7 bases, with 5 bases lying between them. The CDR3 length is 11 residues. The germline CDR1 and CDR2 sequences are MNHEY and SVGAGI. Written as DNA, the CDR3 is TGTGCCAGCAGTTACGGTAGTGAAGCTTTCTTT. This sequence encodes CASSYGSEAFF.

The chain is built from TRBV18 and TRBJ2-7, with no clear D. Germline CDR1 reads KGHSH; CDR2 reads LQKENI. Deletions cut 3 bases from V and 4 bases from J, with 13 bases between. The CDR3 runs 14 residues. CDR3: CASSPPPLAYEQYF. In DNA form, the CDR3 reads TGTGCCAGCTCACCCCCCCCTTTAGCTTACGAGCAGTACTTC.

This chain uses TRBV7-2 with TRBJ2-4, with no clear D. Germline lookup yields CDR1 SGHTA and CDR2 FQGNSA. The V and J ends lost 0 bases and 8 bases respectively, with 2 bases between them. The CDR3 totals 11 residues. CDR3 in DNA: TGTGCCAGCAGCTTAGCGGACATTCAGTACTTC. Its translation: CASSLADIQYF.

This clone was seen a few times. The gene calls are TRBV6-1 and TRBJ2-3; D perhaps matches TRBD2 (6 bases). This CDR3 spans 13 amino acids. Germline lookup yields CDR1 MNHNS and CDR2 SASEGT. V was clipped by 6 bases and J by 3 bases, with 10 bases between them. CDR3 nucleotides: TGTGCCAGCAGCCCCCGGGAGACAGATACGCAGTATTTT. It specifies CASSPRETDTQYF.

This sequence joins TRBV11-2 and TRBJ2-7; unclear D gene. This CDR3 region has 14 residues. Trimming stripped 2 bases from V and 3 bases from J, with 11 bases between. The germline gives CDR1 SGHAT, CDR2 FQNNGV. CDR3 sequence (DNA): TGTGCCAGCAGCTTAAACGCAGGAGTCTACGAGCAGTACTTC. Translation gives CASSLNAGVYEQYF.

V is TRBV12-5 and J is TRBJ2-1; D is perhaps TRBD1 (6 bases). This CDR3 is 13 amino acids long. V dropped 8 bases and J dropped 10 bases, with 18 bases sitting between them. The germline CDR1 and CDR2 sequences are LGHNT and FRNRAP. DNA of the CDR3: TGTGCTAGTAAGGACAGCATAGGGGGAGAGCAGTTCTTC. It encodes CASKDSIGGEQFF. The full variable domain, in which reference TRBV12-5 and TRBJ2-1 provide the parts outside the CDR3, is DARVTQTPRHKVTEMGQEVTMRCQPILGHNTVFWYRQTMMQGLELLAYFRNRAPLDDSGMPKDRFSAEMPDATLATLKIQPSEPRDSAVYFCASKDSIGGEQFFGPGTRLTVL.

The J gene is TRBJ2-3, the V gene TRBV5-1; 9 positions match TRBD2. CDR1 is SGHRS and CDR2 is YFSETQ in the germline V gene. V dropped 4 bases and J dropped 6; count of bases not matched to a gene: 6. The CDR3 is made up of 14 amino acids. This CDR3 is CASSLLAGRDTQYF. The CDR3 coding sequence is TGCGCCAGCAGCCTCCTAGCGGGACGGGATACGCAGTATTTT.

Only one count was recorded for this clone. This chain joins TRBV6-6 and TRBJ1-5; 12 bases are shared with TRBD1. Germline assignment: CDR1 MNHNY and CDR2 SVGAGI (reference sequence). The CDR3 length is 15 residues. The junction had 6 bases not matched to a gene; V was cut back by 5 bases and J by 7 bases. Written as DNA, the CDR3 is TGTGCCAGCAGTCTGGGGACAGGGGGCGGACAGCCCCAGCATTTT. It is translated as CASSLGTGGGQPQHF.

The V call is TRBV9, the J call TRBJ1-5, with TRBD1 identical over 7 bases. This CDR3 has 15 residues. With V trimmed by 4 bases and J by 5 bases, 9 bases remained unmatched. The germline CDR1 and CDR2 sequences are SGDLS and YYNGEE. CDR3 in amino acids: CASSPGPTGDQPQHF. In DNA form, the CDR3 reads TGTGCCAGCAGCCCGGGCCCTACAGGGGATCAGCCCCAGCATTTT.

The chain carries TRBV5-1 and TRBJ2-1, with 9 bases matching TRBD1. The V and J ends lost 2 bases and 2 bases, in that order; junction bases with no gene match: 5. The CDR3 has 16 amino acids. Germline V gene data show CDR1 as SGHRS and CDR2 as YFSETQ. The CDR3 DNA is TGCGCCAGCAGCTTCCACGGGACAGGGACCTACAATGAGCAGTTCTTC. This encodes CASSFHGTGTYNEQFF.

The CDR3 region is CASSLARRQGETQYF. The CDR3 DNA sequence: TGTGCCAGCAGCTTAGCGAGACGACAGGGGGAGACCCAGTACTTC. The chain links TRBV7-9 to TRBJ2-5; 8 nucleotides agree with TRBD1. Germline assignment: CDR1 SEHNR and CDR2 FQNEAQ (reference sequence). With 0 bases clipped from V and 5 bases from J, the junction kept 5 bases outside the gene matches. There are 15 residues in the CDR3.

Only a few counts were recorded for this clone. The chain has TRBV6-1 and TRBJ1-3; no definite D call. CDR1 MNHNS and CDR2 SASEGT come from the germline V gene. CDR3 length: 14 residues. The V gene lost 6 bases and the J gene lost 3 bases, with 12 bases spanning the gap. The CDR3 loop is CASSRTAFGNTIYF. DNA of the CDR3: TGTGCCAGCAGCCGGACCGCCTTTGGAAACACCATATATTTT.

The chain links TRBV7-2 to TRBJ1-1, with 7 bases that match TRBD1. The CDR3 spans 13 residues. With V trimmed by 5 bases and J by 6 bases, 6 bases remained unmatched. The V gene's germline CDR1 is SGHTA and CDR2 FQGNSA. In DNA, the CDR3 is TGTGCCAGCAGCAGGGGACAGTTCTCTGAAGCTTTCTTT. It codes for CASSRGQFSEAFF.

V gene TRBV27 combines with J gene TRBJ1-6; the match to TRBD1 covers 9 bases. This CDR3 has 15 residues. V lost 2 bases and J lost 7; bases outside the gene matches: 3. Germline values: CDR1 MNHEY, CDR2 SMNVEV (reference sequence). The CDR3 DNA follows: TGTGCCAGCAGTTTAGGGGGACAGGGAAATTCACCCCTCCACTTT. This sequence encodes CASSLGGQGNSPLHF.

About this clone: Its ends do not fully match the called genes, so a read error is possible. The chain employs TRBV6-1 and TRBJ1-4, with D maybe TRBD1 (6 bases). Germline CDR1 MNHNS, CDR2 SASEGT. This CDR3 comprises 14 residues. CDR3 region: CAGSAGGQREKLFF. CDR3 in DNA: TGTGCCGGCAGTGCCGGGGGACAACGCGAAAAACTGTTTTTT.

This chain joins TRBV2 and TRBJ2-3; 11 nucleotides align to TRBD2. Germline-derived CDR1 and CDR2 are SNHLY and FYNNEI. V gave up 6 bases and J gave up 14 bases; unmatched junction bases: 7. The CDR3 contains 12 residues. CDR3 loop: CASRPHGTSGYF. The CDR3 DNA reads TGTGCCAGCAGACCCCACGGGACTAGCGGGTATTTT.